This T cell receptor (beta chain) came from a study of regulatory T cells in long-lasting Graves disease. As for time point: newly diagnosed GD, antithyroid drugs for less than 3 months. PBMC RNA served as the TCR library source. Germline V gene data show CDR1 as WSHSY and CDR2 as SAAADI. Trimming removed 0 bases from V and 3 bases from J, with 8 bases in between. This CDR3 contains 14 residues. Through Arm-PCR of CDR3 regions and iRepertoire HTBI primers, TCR beta libraries were built. Via MiXCR, TCRdb re-called the multiplex PCR reads, giving one row per CDR3 protein. The data show hundreds of thousands of distinct CDR3 sequences, roughly 16% seen once. Turning to this clonotype: Its antigen is currently unknown.

The study, taken as a whole, reports: Newly diagnosed disease favored TRBV20-1 and TRBJ2-1 over persistent disease. Persistent patients shared some 2,500 public clonotypes among themselves. Newly diagnosed patients shared fewer, at roughly 1,000.

The receptor was derived from a female donor with Graves disease. This chain links TRBV10-2 with TRBJ1-1; tentatively, D is TRBD1 (6 bases). Sample: peripheral blood mononuclear cells (PBMCs), taken at new diagnosis, from a patient treated with antithyroid drugs. The CDR3 is CASSESEGDTEAFF. The CDR3 nucleotides read TGCGCCAGCAGTGAGTCGGAGGGGGACACTGAAGCTTTCTTT.